What follows are 16 T cell receptor beta chains derived from one specimen sequenced in a study of shared clonotypes between healthy human individuals. Data came from immunoSEQ multiplex PCR; TCRdb stores just in-frame clones and leaves some out. The sample comprises some 2.1 million clones, 85% to 95% of which are singletons, and roughly 0.13% rests with the top ten. Sample: naive CD4+ T cells sorted from blood. Sample subset: CD45RA+ positively selected. Receptors were obtained from a man aged 18 to 35 in good health.

Notes on this clone: Given a much more abundant clone one base away, this may be a read error. The V gene is TRBV2, the J gene TRBJ2-7; 9 bases map to TRBD2. Germline V lookup: CDR1 SNHLY, CDR2 FYNNEI. J gave up 5 bases and V 4 bases, and 6 bases lay outside the gene matches. This CDR3 is 14 amino acids long. Here the CDR3 DNA reads TGTGCCAGCAGTGGTGGCGGGGGGGCACACGAGCAGTACTTC. Its protein product is CASSGGGGAHEQYF.

The rearrangement uses TRBV2 and TRBJ2-2, with 9 bases identical to TRBD1. CDR3 size: 16 residues. Germline V gives CDR1 SNHLY, CDR2 FYNNEI. With 3 bases clipped from V and 4 bases from J, the junction kept 6 bases outside the gene matches. The CDR3 sequence is CASSDLGQGFTGELFF. CDR3 nucleotides: TGTGCCAGCAGTGACTTAGGACAGGGGTTCACCGGGGAGCTGTTTTTT.

The chain is built from TRBV19 and TRBJ2-7; TRBD1 is a possible D gene (5 bases). Deletions cut 1 base from V and 5 bases from J, with 9 bases between. CDR1 and CDR2 from the germline V gene are LNHDA and SQIVND (reference sequence). This CDR3 contains 13 residues. The CDR3 nucleotides are TGTGCCAGTAGTATAGCCCCCAGGGACGAGCAGTACTTC. Translating gives CASSIAPRDEQYF.

For this clone: Additional DNA sequences in this sample encode the identical CDR3. The chain employs TRBV19 and TRBJ2-7, with TRBD1 matching over 7 bases. Germline V gives CDR1 LNHDA, CDR2 SQIVND (reference sequence). The length of the CDR3 is 14 residues. J was trimmed by 2 bases and V by 3 bases; bases with no gene match: 4. The CDR3 is CASSIRGQAYEQYF. CDR3 in DNA: TGTGCCAGTAGTATCCGAGGACAGGCCTACGAGCAGTACTTC.

J is TRBJ1-4 and V is TRBV28; D gene uncertain. The germline CDR1 and CDR2 sequences are MDHEN and SYDVKM. Trimming removed 6 bases from V and 2 bases from J, with 16 bases in between. The CDR3 is 16 amino acids. The chain's CDR3 is CASSPPFLFTNEKLFF. CDR3 sequence (DNA): TGTGCCAGCAGCCCCCCATTCCTCTTCACTAATGAAAAACTGTTTTTT.

The chain employs TRBV6-1 and TRBJ2-1, with unresolved D. CDR3 length equals 11 residues. CDR1 and CDR2 from the germline V gene are MNHNS and SASEGT. The V end was cut by 3 bases, the J end by 12 bases, with 9 bases between. Here the CDR3 reads CASSEVGGQFF. CDR3 nucleotides: TGTGCCAGCAGTGAGGTTGGTGGGCAGTTCTTC.

The CDR3 nucleotides read TGTGCCAGCAGCCCCCTCGCCTCCAGCACAGATACGCAGTATTTT. It is translated as CASSPLASSTDTQYF. The chain employs TRBV7-9 and TRBJ2-3; D call uncertain. Germline V CDR1 and CDR2: SEHNR, FQNEAQ (reference sequence). The germline V and J ends were trimmed by 5 bases and 0 bases, with 12 bases remaining between them. The CDR3 has 15 amino acids.

The rearrangement joins TRBV27 to TRBJ1-6; 8 bases match TRBD1. CDR3 size: 14 residues. In germline, CDR1 is MNHEY, CDR2 SMNVEV (reference sequence). V lost 9 bases, J lost 10 bases, and 11 bases stayed unmatched. Here the CDR3 reads CASGAGGRSSPLHF. The CDR3 DNA follows: TGTGCCAGTGGAGCAGGGGGCCGGAGCTCACCCCTCCACTTT.

V and J are TRBV15 and TRBJ2-5; no clear D gene. The CDR3 consists of 13 residues. CDR1 is LNHNV and CDR2 is YYDKDF in the germline V gene (reference sequence). V was clipped by 6 bases and J by 5 bases, with 13 bases between them. CDR3 nucleotides: TGTGCCACCAGGGAACCCGCTTTTGAGACCCAGTACTTC. As protein: CATREPAFETQYF.

The chain carries TRBV19 and TRBJ1-4; D remains unclear. The CDR3 is 14 residues long. From germline, CDR1 is LNHDA and CDR2 SQIVND (reference sequence). V lost 4 bases to trimming and J lost 4 bases, with 10 bases between them. CDR3 protein: CASSRRTDNEKLFF. The CDR3 nucleotides are TGTGCCAGTAGTAGGAGGACGGATAATGAAAAACTGTTTTTT.

V gene TRBV30 combines with J gene TRBJ1-1; TRBD1 matches at 8 bases. The CDR3 loop spans 13 amino acids. Germline V CDR1 and CDR2: GTSNPN, SVGIG (reference sequence). V lost 2 bases to trimming and J lost 11 bases; unmatched junction nucleotides: 10. CDR3 sequence reads: CAWSNLATGEAFF. The CDR3 DNA sequence: TGTGCCTGGAGTAACCTAGCGACAGGGGAGGCTTTCTTT.

The chain couples TRBV2 to TRBJ2-1, with 8 positions matching TRBD2. Germline V gene data show CDR1 as SNHLY and CDR2 as FYNNEI. Unmatched junction bases numbered 4, after V lost 7 bases and J lost 2 bases. This CDR3 is 14 amino acids long. The CDR3 reads CASMRGATYNEQFF. In nucleotides, the CDR3 is TGTGCCAGCATGCGGGGGGCAACCTACAATGAGCAGTTCTTC. The variable domain in full, completed from reference TRBV2 and TRBJ2-1, reads EPEVTQTPSHQVTQMGQEVILRCVPISNHLYFYWYRQILGQKVEFLVSFYNNEISEKSEIFDDQFSVERPDGSNFTLKIRSTKLEDSAMYFCASMRGATYNEQFFGPGTRLTVL.

This chain links TRBV7-2 with TRBJ1-3; 10 nucleotides match TRBD1. V dropped 4 bases and J dropped 4; count of bases not matched to a gene: 4. Germline assignment: CDR1 SGHTA and CDR2 FQGNSA. There are 15 residues in the CDR3. The CDR3 here is CASSWTGGLGNTIYF. The CDR3 DNA follows: TGTGCCAGCAGCTGGACAGGGGGGCTGGGAAACACCATATATTTT.

V gene TRBV6-4 combines with J gene TRBJ1-5, with 8 positions matching TRBD1. CDR3 length: 16 amino acids. Germline assignment: CDR1 MRHNA and CDR2 SNTAGT. Unmatched junction bases numbered 7, after V lost 6 bases and J lost 0 bases. The CDR3: CASRAFRGHSNQPQHF. CDR3 DNA sequence: TGTGCCAGCAGGGCCTTCAGGGGGCATAGCAATCAGCCCCAGCATTTT.

The chain recombines TRBV5-1 with TRBJ2-3, with TRBD2 identical over 14 bases. V shed 4 bases and J 0 bases; nucleotides not matched to a gene: 4. CDR3 length: 17 amino acids. Germline V gene sequence: CDR1 SGHRS, CDR2 YFSETQ. In DNA form, the CDR3 reads TGCGCCAGCAGCAAAGGACTAGCGGGGGGCAGCACAGATACGCAGTATTTT. Amino acid sequence: CASSKGLAGGSTDTQYF.

This clone was seen a single time. Different DNA sequences within this sample yield the same CDR3. This chain connects TRBV9 to TRBJ2-7, with D tentatively TRBD1 or TRBD2 (5 bases each). Trimming pared 0 bases from V and 3 bases from J, leaving 10 bases between. Germline CDR1 SGDLS, CDR2 YYNGEE. CDR3 length: 14 residues. CDR3 nucleotide sequence: TGTGCCAGCAGCGTAGGCCAGGGAGTCTACGAGCAGTACTTC. It translates to CASSVGQGVYEQYF. The full variable domain, in which reference TRBV9 and TRBJ2-7 provide the parts outside the CDR3, is DSGVTQTPKHLITATGQRVTLRCSPRSGDLSVYWYQQSLDQGLQFLIQYYNGEERAKGNILERFSAQQFPDLHSELNLSSLELGDSALYFCASSVGQGVYEQYFGPGTRLTVT.